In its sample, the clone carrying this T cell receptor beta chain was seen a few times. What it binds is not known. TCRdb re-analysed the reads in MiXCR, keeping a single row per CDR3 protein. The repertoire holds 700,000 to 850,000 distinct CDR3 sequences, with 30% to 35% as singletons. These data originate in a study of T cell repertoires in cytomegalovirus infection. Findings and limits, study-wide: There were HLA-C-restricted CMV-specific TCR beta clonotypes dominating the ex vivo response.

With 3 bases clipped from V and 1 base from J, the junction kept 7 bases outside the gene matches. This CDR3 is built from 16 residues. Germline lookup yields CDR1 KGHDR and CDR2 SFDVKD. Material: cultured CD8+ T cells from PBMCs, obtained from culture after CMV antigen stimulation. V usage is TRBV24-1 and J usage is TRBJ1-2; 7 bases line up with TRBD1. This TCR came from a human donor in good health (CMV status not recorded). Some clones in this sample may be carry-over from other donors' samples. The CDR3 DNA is TGTGCCACCAGTGATCATGGACAGGATTATAACTATGGCTACACCTTC. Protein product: CATSDHGQDYNYGYTF.